This section outlines one TCR beta chain sequence together with its context. The data were taken from a study of response to subunit inactivated influenza vaccine. TCRdb analysed the RT-PCR reads with MiXCR anew, one entry per CDR3 protein. The data contain about 180,000 distinct CDR3 sequences, approximately 9.2% of them seen just once; the ten biggest clones take up about 11%. The V end was cut by 6 bases, the J end by 1 base, with 12 bases between. The CDR3 is 14 amino acids. CDR1 LNHDA and CDR2 SQIVND come from the germline V gene (reference sequence). The TCR sequence derives from a man in his forties or fifties who received an inactivated influenza vaccine. Material: non-naive T cells sorted from PBMCs, obtained on the day of vaccination. The chain joins TRBV19 to TRBJ1-1; no reliable D call. The CDR3 region has the DNA TGTGCCAGTAGCGGCAGAAACACGAACACTGAAGCTTTCTTT. It yields the protein CASSGRNTNTEAFF.